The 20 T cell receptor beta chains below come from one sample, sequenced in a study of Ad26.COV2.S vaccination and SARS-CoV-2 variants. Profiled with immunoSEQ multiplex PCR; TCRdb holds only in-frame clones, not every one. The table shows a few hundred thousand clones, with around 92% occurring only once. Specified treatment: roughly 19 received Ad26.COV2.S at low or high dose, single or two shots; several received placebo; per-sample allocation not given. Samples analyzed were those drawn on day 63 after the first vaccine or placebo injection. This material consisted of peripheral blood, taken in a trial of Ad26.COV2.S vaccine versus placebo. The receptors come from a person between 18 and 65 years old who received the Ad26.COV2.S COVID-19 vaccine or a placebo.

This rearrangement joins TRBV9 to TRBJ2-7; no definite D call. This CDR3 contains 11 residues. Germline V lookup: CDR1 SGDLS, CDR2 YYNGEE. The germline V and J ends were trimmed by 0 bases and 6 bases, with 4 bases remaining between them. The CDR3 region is CASSVAAEQYF. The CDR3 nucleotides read TGTGCCAGCAGCGTAGCTGCCGAGCAGTACTTC.

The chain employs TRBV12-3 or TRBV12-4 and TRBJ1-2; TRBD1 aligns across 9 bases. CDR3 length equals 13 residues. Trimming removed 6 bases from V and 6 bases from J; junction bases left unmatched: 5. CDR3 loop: CASSRRDRDGYTF. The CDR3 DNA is TGTGCCAGCAGCCGTAGGGACAGGGATGGCTACACCTTC.

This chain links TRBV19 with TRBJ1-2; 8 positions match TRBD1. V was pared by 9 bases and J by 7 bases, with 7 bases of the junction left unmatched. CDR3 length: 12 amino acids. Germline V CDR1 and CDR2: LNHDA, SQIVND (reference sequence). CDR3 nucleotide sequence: TGTGCCAGCGGACAGGGTCTTTCTGGCTACACCTTC. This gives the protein CASGQGLSGYTF.

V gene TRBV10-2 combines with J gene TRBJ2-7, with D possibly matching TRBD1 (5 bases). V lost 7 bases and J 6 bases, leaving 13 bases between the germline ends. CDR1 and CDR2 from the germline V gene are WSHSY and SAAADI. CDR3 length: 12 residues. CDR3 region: CASMPQESEQYF. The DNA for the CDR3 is TGCGCCAGCATGCCACAGGAATCCGAGCAGTACTTC.

CDR3 residues: CASSKGQNNEKLFF. The CDR3 region has the DNA TGTGCCAGCAGCAAGGGACAGAATAATGAAAAACTGTTTTTT. This chain links TRBV21-1 with TRBJ1-4; the tabulated D call, TRBD1, remains unverified against the DNA. TRBV21-1 is shown as a pseudogene. This CDR3 is built from 14 residues.

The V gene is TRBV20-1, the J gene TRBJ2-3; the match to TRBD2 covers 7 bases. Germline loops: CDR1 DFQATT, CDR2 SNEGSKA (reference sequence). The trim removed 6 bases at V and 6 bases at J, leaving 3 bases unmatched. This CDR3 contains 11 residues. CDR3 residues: CSAGREDTQYF. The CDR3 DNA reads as TGCAGTGCAGGGCGGGAGGATACGCAGTATTTT.

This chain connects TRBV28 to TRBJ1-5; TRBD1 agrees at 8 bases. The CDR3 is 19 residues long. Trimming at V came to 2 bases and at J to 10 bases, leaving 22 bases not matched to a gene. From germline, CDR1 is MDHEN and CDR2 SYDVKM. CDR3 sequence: CASSLEGTGVSPGGLPQHF. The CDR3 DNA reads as TGTGCCAGCAGTTTAGAAGGGACAGGAGTATCCCCAGGGGGGTTACCCCAGCATTTT.

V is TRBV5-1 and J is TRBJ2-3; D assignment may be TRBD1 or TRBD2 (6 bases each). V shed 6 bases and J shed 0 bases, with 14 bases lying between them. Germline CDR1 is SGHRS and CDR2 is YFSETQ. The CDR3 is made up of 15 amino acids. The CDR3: CASTTGGSSTDTQYF. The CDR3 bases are TGCGCCAGCACTACCGGGGGCTCTAGCACAGATACGCAGTATTTT.

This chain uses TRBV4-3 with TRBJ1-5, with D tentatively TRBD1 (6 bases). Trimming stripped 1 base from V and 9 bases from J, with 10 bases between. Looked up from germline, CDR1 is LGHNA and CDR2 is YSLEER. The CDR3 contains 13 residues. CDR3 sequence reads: CASSQVGGRPQHF. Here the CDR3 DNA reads TGCGCCAGCAGCCAAGTCGGGGGGCGGCCCCAGCATTTT.

CDR3 nucleotides: TGTGCCTGGAACCTTCTGGGCAGGGAAGGGGAGACCCAGTACTTC. Translating it yields CAWNLLGREGETQYF. The V and J genes are TRBV30 and TRBJ2-5; the D gene is possibly TRBD1 (5 bases). CDR1 and CDR2 (germline): GTSNPN, SVGIG (reference sequence). The length of the CDR3 is 15 residues. Trimming took off 4 bases at V and 5 bases at J, with 20 bases between the two ends.

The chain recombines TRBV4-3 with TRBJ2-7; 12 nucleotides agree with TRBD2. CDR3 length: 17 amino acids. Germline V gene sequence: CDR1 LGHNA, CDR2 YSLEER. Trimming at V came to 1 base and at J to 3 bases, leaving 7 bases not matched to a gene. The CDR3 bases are TGCGCCAGCAGCCAAGGTTCTGGACTAGCGGGGATCTACGAGCAGTACTTC. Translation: CASSQGSGLAGIYEQYF.

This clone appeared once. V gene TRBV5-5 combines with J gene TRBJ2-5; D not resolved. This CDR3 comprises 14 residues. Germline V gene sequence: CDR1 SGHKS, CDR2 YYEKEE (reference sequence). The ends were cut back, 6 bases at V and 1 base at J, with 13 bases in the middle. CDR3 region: CASTISAVQETQYF. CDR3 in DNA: TGTGCCAGCACCATATCGGCAGTCCAAGAGACCCAGTACTTC.

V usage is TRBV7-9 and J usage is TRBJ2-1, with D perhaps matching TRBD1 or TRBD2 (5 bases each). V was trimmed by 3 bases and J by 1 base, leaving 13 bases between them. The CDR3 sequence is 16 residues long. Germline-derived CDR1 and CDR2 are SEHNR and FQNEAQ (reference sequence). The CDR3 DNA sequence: TGTGCCAGCAGCTTTAGGGATGGGGGTTCCTACAATGAGCAGTTCTTC. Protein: CASSFRDGGSYNEQFF.

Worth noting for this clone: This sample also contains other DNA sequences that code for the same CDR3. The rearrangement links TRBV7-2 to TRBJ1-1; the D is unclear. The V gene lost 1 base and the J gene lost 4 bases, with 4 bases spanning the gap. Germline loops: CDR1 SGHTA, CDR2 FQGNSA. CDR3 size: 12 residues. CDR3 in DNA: TGTGCCAGCAGCTTAGGTTTCACTGAAGCTTTCTTT. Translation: CASSLGFTEAFF.

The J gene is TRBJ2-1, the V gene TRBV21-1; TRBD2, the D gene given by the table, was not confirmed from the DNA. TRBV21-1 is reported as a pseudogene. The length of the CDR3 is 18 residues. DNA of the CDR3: TGTGCCAGCAGCAATTCCTTGGTGAGACTAGCGGGGGTCGATGAGCAGTTCTTC. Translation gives CASSNSLVRLAGVDEQFF.

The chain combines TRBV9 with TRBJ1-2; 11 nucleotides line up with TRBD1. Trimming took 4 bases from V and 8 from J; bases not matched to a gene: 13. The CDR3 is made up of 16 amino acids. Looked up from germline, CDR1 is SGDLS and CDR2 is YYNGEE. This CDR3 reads CASSPQPGGQGVGYTF. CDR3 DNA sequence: TGTGCCAGCAGCCCCCAACCCGGGGGACAGGGGGTCGGCTACACCTTC.

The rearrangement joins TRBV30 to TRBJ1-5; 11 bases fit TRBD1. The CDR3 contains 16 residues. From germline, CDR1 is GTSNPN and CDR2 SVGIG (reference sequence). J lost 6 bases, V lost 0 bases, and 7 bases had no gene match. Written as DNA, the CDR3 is TGTGCCTGGAGTGTACTCGGACAGGGGGCAAGTCAGCCCCAGCATTTT. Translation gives CAWSVLGQGASQPQHF.

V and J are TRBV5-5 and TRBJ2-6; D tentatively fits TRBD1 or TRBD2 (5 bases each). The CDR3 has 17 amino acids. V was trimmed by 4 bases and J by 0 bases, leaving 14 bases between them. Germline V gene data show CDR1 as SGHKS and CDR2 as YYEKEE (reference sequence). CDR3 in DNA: TGTGCCAGCAGCCCCGGGACGGGGTACTCTGGGGCCAACGTCCTGACTTTC. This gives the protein CASSPGTGYSGANVLTF.

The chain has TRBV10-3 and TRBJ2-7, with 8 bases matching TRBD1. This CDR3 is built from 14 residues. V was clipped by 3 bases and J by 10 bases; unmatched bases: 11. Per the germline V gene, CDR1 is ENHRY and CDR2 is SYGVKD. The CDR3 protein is CAISDMAGGTRQYF. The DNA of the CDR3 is TGTGCCATCAGTGATATGGCAGGGGGCACCAGACAGTACTTC.

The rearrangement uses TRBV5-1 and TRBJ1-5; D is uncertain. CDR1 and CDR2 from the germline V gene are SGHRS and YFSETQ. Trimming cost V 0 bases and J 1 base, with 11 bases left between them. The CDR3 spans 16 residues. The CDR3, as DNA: TGCGCCAGCAGCTTGGCACCACAGACAAGCAATCAGCCCCAGCATTTT. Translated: CASSLAPQTSNQPQHF.